A single sample gave rise to the 20 T cell receptor beta chains below, sequenced in a study of shared clonotypes between healthy human individuals (TCRdb year 2020). Libraries were made using the immunoSEQ multiplex PCR assay. The table comes from immuneACCESS by way of TCRdb, which keeps in-frame sequences with V and J called. Part of the clones is missing from these tables; in studies checked, under half for an unresolved V gene and the rest for unknown reasons. In all, the sample holds 1,500,000 or so clones, and over 95% of those were seen once. The ten top clones hold 1% to 1.5% of the sample. Sequenced: naive CD4+ T cells sorted from blood. Taken with the paper, the label for cell subset or site translates to: CD45RA+ positively selected. The receptors were sampled from a man aged 25-45 years in good health.

The CDR3 sequence: CASSRDILNTGELFF. The DNA for the CDR3 is TGTGCCAGCAGCAGGGACATCCTGAACACCGGGGAGCTGTTTTTT. V and J are TRBV7-3 and TRBJ2-2; D may be TRBD1 (6 bases). V was clipped by 5 bases and J by 1 base, with 11 bases between them. Germline values: CDR1 SGHTA, CDR2 FQGTGA. The CDR3 runs to 15 residues. Drawing the rest from reference TRBV7-3 and TRBJ2-2, the complete variable domain is GAGVSQTPSNKVTEKGKYVELRCDPISGHTALYWYRQSLGQGPEFLIYFQGTGAADDSGLPNDRFFAVRPEGSVSTLKIQRTERGDSAVYLCASSRDILNTGELFFGEGSRLTVL.

The gene calls are TRBV10-3 and TRBJ2-7, with TRBD2 matching 15 bases. This CDR3 contains 16 residues. CDR1 is ENHRY and CDR2 is SYGVKD in the germline V gene. V gave up 11 bases and J gave up 5 bases; unmatched junction bases: 13. The CDR3 protein is CASLEGRTSGRDEQYF. Here the CDR3 DNA reads TGTGCCTCCCTGGAGGGTCGGACTAGCGGGAGGGACGAGCAGTACTTC.

As concerns this clone: At the DNA level, this CDR3 is encoded by other sequences in the same sample as well. The gene calls are TRBV18 and TRBJ2-3, with D unclear. Between the trimmed V and J ends, which lost 6 bases and 2 bases, there was a span of 3 bases. This CDR3 region has 11 residues. Germline lookup yields CDR1 KGHSH and CDR2 LQKENI. CDR3 protein: CASSTTDTQYF. As DNA, the CDR3 is TGTGCCAGCTCGACCACAGATACGCAGTATTTT.

The chain combines TRBV7-9 with TRBJ2-7; 14 nucleotides match TRBD2. CDR3 length equals 19 residues. Germline CDR1 is SEHNR and CDR2 is FQNEAQ (reference sequence). Germline trimming cut 5 bases from V and 3 bases from J; bases unmatched to any gene: 15. The CDR3: CASSHRLAGGPRPDYEQYF. In DNA form, the CDR3 reads TGTGCCAGCAGCCACAGACTAGCGGGAGGGCCCCGCCCAGACTACGAGCAGTACTTC.

This clone came up once. The chain employs TRBV19 and TRBJ2-7, with no clear D. This CDR3 region has 14 residues. Germline assignment: CDR1 LNHDA and CDR2 SQIVND (reference sequence). Deletions cut 5 bases from V and 6 bases from J, with 17 bases between. The CDR3 bases are TGTGCCAGTAGTCCTTCACAGATCCTAGGCGAGCAGTACTTC. Its protein is CASSPSQILGEQYF.

The rearrangement links TRBV10-2 to TRBJ2-7; either TRBD1 or TRBD2 may fit D (5 bases each). Trimming took 4 bases from V and 0 from J, leaving 16 bases between them. Germline CDR1 reads WSHSY; CDR2 reads SAAADI. This CDR3 comprises 16 residues. The CDR3 loop reads CASSGPQGVLSYEQYF. The CDR3 DNA sequence: TGCGCCAGCAGTGGGCCCCAGGGAGTCCTCTCCTACGAGCAGTACTTC.

This rearrangement joins TRBV10-3 to TRBJ1-2, with 7 bases matching TRBD1. V was pared by 3 bases and J by 6 bases, with 7 bases of the junction left unmatched. The CDR3 covers 14 residues. CDR1 and CDR2 (germline): ENHRY, SYGVKD. This chain's CDR3 is CAISERTGVHGYTF. The CDR3 bases are TGTGCCATCAGTGAAAGAACAGGGGTCCATGGCTACACCTTC.

The CDR3 region has the DNA TGCGCCAGCACAAGGGGTGCAGGGGAGGTTTTCAATGAGCAGTTCTTC. This translates into CASTRGAGEVFNEQFF. The chain has TRBV4-3 and TRBJ2-1, with D possibly being TRBD1 or TRBD2 (6 bases each). CDR3 length: 16 amino acids. CDR1 is LGHNA and CDR2 is YSLEER in the germline V gene. The V end lost 7 bases, the J end lost 6 bases, and 22 bases lay between the germline ends.

This clone was seen a single time. J is TRBJ2-7 and V is TRBV10-1, with D unresolved. The V end was cut by 0 bases, the J end by 5 bases, with 5 bases between. The CDR3 has 12 amino acids. Germline V gene sequence: CDR1 WNHNN, CDR2 SYGVQD (reference sequence). The CDR3 coding sequence is TGCGCCAGCAGTGAGTCAGTCAACGAGCAGTACTTC. Protein: CASSESVNEQYF.

The chain has TRBV10-1 and TRBJ2-4, with a weak D call TRBD1 (6 bases). V lost 3 bases, J lost 0 bases, and 15 bases lay in between. The germline V gene has CDR1 WNHNN and CDR2 SYGVQD (reference sequence). The CDR3 spans 17 residues. CDR3 nucleotide sequence: TGCGCCAGCAGTGAAGCTACAGGGCCTCGAGCCAAAAACATTCAGTACTTC. Amino acids: CASSEATGPRAKNIQYF.

V is TRBV5-4 and J is TRBJ1-2; D unresolved. CDR3 length: 13 amino acids. Germline CDR1 is SGHNT and CDR2 is YYREEE (reference sequence). The germline V and J ends were trimmed by 6 bases and 0 bases, with 9 bases remaining between them. DNA of the CDR3: TGTGCCAGCACTGCCCAGGCTAACTATGGCTACACCTTC. Translating gives CASTAQANYGYTF. Full variable domain (missing parts from reference TRBV5-4 and TRBJ1-2): ETGVTQSPTHLIKTRGQQVTLRCSSQSGHNTVSWYQQALGQGPQFIFQYYREEENGRGNFPPRFSGLQFPNYSSELNVNALELDDSALYLCASTAQANYGYTFGSGTRLTVV.

In this sample, this clone turned up once. The chain has TRBV27 and TRBJ2-1, with D possibly called TRBD1 or TRBD2 (6 bases each). CDR3 length equals 13 residues. Germline CDR1 is MNHEY and CDR2 is SMNVEV (reference sequence). With 2 bases removed from V and 10 bases from J, the gap between germline ends came to 12 bases. Here the CDR3 reads CASSLGGRVEQFF. In nucleotides, the CDR3 is TGTGCCAGCAGTTTAGGGGGGCGGGTAGAGCAGTTCTTC.

The chain combines TRBV27 with TRBJ1-5; the D is unclear. The CDR3 is made up of 15 amino acids. With 2 bases removed from V and 1 base from J, the gap between germline ends came to 9 bases. Germline assignment: CDR1 MNHEY and CDR2 SMNVEV (reference sequence). The CDR3 loop is CASSLNGGSNQPQHF. In nucleotides, the CDR3 is TGTGCCAGCAGTTTAAACGGAGGAAGCAATCAGCCCCAGCATTTT.

This clone appeared once. This chain joins TRBV6-6 and TRBJ2-5, with D perhaps TRBD1 (6 bases). V was trimmed by 7 bases and J by 4 bases, leaving 13 bases between them. CDR3 length: 13 amino acids. The germline CDR1 and CDR2 sequences are MNHNY and SVGAGI (reference sequence). In DNA form, the CDR3 reads TGTGCCAGCATCAGGGGCGTTGGAGAGACCCAGTACTTC. This translates into CASIRGVGETQYF.

This clone was seen a single time. This chain links TRBV10-3 with TRBJ1-5; 8 bases line up with TRBD1. The CDR3 has 14 amino acids. Losses at the gene ends were 5 bases for V and 6 bases for J; bases not matched to a gene: 6. CDR1 and CDR2 from the germline V gene are ENHRY and SYGVKD. This CDR3 is CAISQQGDGQPQHF. The CDR3 DNA follows: TGTGCCATCAGTCAACAGGGGGACGGTCAGCCCCAGCATTTT.

The chain is built from TRBV10-1 and TRBJ2-1; 7 bases match TRBD2. V shed 6 bases and J 5 bases; nucleotides not matched to a gene: 10. This CDR3 spans 15 amino acids. Germline CDR1 is WNHNN and CDR2 is SYGVQD (reference sequence). The CDR3 DNA reads as TGCGCCAGCAGCCCTCTGGGCGGGAGCAACAATGAGCAGTTCTTC. It translates to CASSPLGGSNNEQFF.

This chain joins TRBV2 and TRBJ2-7; 7 bases are a match to TRBD1. The CDR3 length is 13 residues. Per the germline V gene, CDR1 is SNHLY and CDR2 is FYNNEI. V shed 4 bases and J 5 bases; nucleotides not matched to a gene: 5. The CDR3 spells CASSGQGFNEQYF. The CDR3 bases are TGTGCCAGCAGTGGACAGGGATTCAACGAGCAGTACTTC.

The rearrangement joins TRBV9 to TRBJ1-1; D remains ambiguous. Trimming pared 0 bases from V and 10 bases from J, leaving 22 bases between. Per the germline V gene, CDR1 is SGDLS and CDR2 is YYNGEE. The CDR3 runs to 16 residues. The CDR3 here is CASSVDWGVGKEGAFF. The CDR3 DNA reads TGTGCCAGCAGCGTAGATTGGGGTGTAGGAAAGGAAGGAGCTTTCTTT.

This clone was observed a few times. The chain uses TRBV27 and TRBJ1-2; D not certain. The CDR3 is 13 amino acids. CDR1 and CDR2 (germline): MNHEY, SMNVEV (reference sequence). The V end lost 5 bases, the J end lost 7 bases, and 14 bases lay between the germline ends. The CDR3 reads CASSVRLGLGYTF. CDR3 nucleotides: TGTGCCAGCAGTGTCCGTCTGGGCCTTGGCTACACCTTC.

This chain links TRBV19 with TRBJ1-2, with D possibly being TRBD1 (6 bases). V lost 7 bases, J lost 0 bases, and 18 bases lay in between. Germline values: CDR1 LNHDA, CDR2 SQIVND (reference sequence). The CDR3 covers 16 residues. CDR3 nucleotide sequence: TGTGCCAGTAACCAACAGGGAAGGGTCGCTAACTATGGCTACACCTTC. Translated: CASNQQGRVANYGYTF.